A single sample is the source of the 32 T cell receptor beta chains below, sequenced in a study of radiotherapy plus CTLA-4 blockade in lung cancer. Repertoires were generated with immunoSEQ multiplex PCR, while TCRdb's copy carries only in-frame clones and drops some. The sample shows some 50,000 clones, around 80% of them seen only once. The input for sequencing was peripheral blood, taken from a patient treated with radiotherapy plus ipilimumab. The receptors shown here come from a human donor with non-small cell lung cancer who had a partial response to radiotherapy plus ipilimumab.

The chain couples TRBV19 to TRBJ2-7; a weak D match, TRBD1 (7 bases). Trimming left V 3 bases short and J 0 bases short, with 12 bases between. The CDR3 consists of 15 residues. Looked up from germline, CDR1 is LNHDA and CDR2 is SQIVND (reference sequence). The CDR3 DNA sequence: TGTGCCAGTAGTATTACAGGGGACTTCTCCTACGAGCAGTACTTC. Encoded protein: CASSITGDFSYEQYF.

This chain joins TRBV2 and TRBJ2-5; 10 nucleotides line up with TRBD2. This CDR3 has 16 residues. Germline CDR1 SNHLY, CDR2 FYNNEI. The V segment lost 6 bases and the J segment 1 base; nucleotides outside the gene matches: 8. CDR3 DNA sequence: TGTGCCAGCAGCGTACTAAAGCGGGGGGGCCAAGAGACCCAGTACTTC. It is translated as CASSVLKRGGQETQYF.

This rearrangement joins TRBV4-3 to TRBJ1-3; no firm D call. This CDR3 has 15 amino acids. Germline assignment: CDR1 LGHNA and CDR2 YSLEER. Trimming stripped 1 base from V and 2 bases from J, with 9 bases between. CDR3 coding DNA: TGCGCCAGCAGCCAAGCGTGGTCAGCTGGAAACACCATATATTTT. This sequence encodes CASSQAWSAGNTIYF.

The gene calls are TRBV5-4 and TRBJ2-7, with 7 bases aligning to TRBD1. V shed 5 bases and J 5 bases; nucleotides not matched to a gene: 7. The CDR3 runs 13 residues. The germline gives CDR1 SGHNT, CDR2 YYREEE (reference sequence). The chain's CDR3 is CASRGDSAHEQYF. The CDR3 bases are TGTGCCAGCAGGGGGGACAGCGCCCACGAGCAGTACTTC. Variable domain in full (rest from reference TRBV5-4 and TRBJ2-7): ETGVTQSPTHLIKTRGQQVTLRCSSQSGHNTVSWYQQALGQGPQFIFQYYREEENGRGNFPPRFSGLQFPNYSSELNVNALELDDSALYLCASRGDSAHEQYFGPGTRLTVT.

V is TRBV4-2 and J is TRBJ2-1; 9 nucleotides agree with TRBD1. This CDR3 spans 15 amino acids. The trim removed 4 bases at V and 7 bases at J, leaving 8 bases unmatched. Germline V gene sequence: CDR1 LGHNA, CDR2 YNFKEQ. CDR3 loop: CASSPGTGPENEQFF. CDR3 nucleotide sequence: TGTGCCAGCAGCCCCGGGACAGGGCCCGAGAATGAGCAGTTCTTC.

The rearrangement links TRBV28 to TRBJ1-5; 9 nucleotides line up with TRBD1. The CDR3 sequence is 14 residues long. Germline V gene lookup returns CDR1 MDHEN and CDR2 SYDVKM. Trimming removed 6 bases from V and 3 bases from J; junction bases left unmatched: 3. CDR3 nucleotides: TGTGCCAGCAGAAGGACAGGGGACAATCAGCCCCAGCATTTT. This sequence encodes CASRRTGDNQPQHF.

This clone came up once. V usage is TRBV6-5 and J usage is TRBJ2-5; 7 bases match TRBD1. This CDR3 is 14 amino acids long. Trimming cost V 5 bases and J 2 bases; bases outside gene matches: 5. Germline CDR1 and CDR2: MNHEY and SVGAGI. CDR3 protein: CASSTGTDQETQYF. Here the CDR3 DNA reads TGTGCCAGCAGTACGGGGACAGATCAAGAGACCCAGTACTTC.

The genes are TRBV5-4 and TRBJ2-5; 9 nucleotides match TRBD1. V trimming: 1 base; J trimming: 5 bases; junction bases outside the gene matches: 3. This CDR3 has 14 residues. From germline, CDR1 is SGHNT and CDR2 YYREEE (reference sequence). This chain's CDR3 is CASSLTGGVETQYF. The CDR3 nucleotides read TGTGCCAGCAGCTTGACAGGGGGCGTGGAGACCCAGTACTTC.

This clone was seen once. The rearrangement joins TRBV28 to TRBJ1-5, with 7 bases identical to TRBD1. CDR1 and CDR2 (germline): MDHEN, SYDVKM. Trimming removed 3 bases from V and 7 bases from J; junction bases left unmatched: 9. The CDR3 sequence is 15 residues long. The CDR3 protein is CASSFLRQGSQPQHF. As DNA, the CDR3 is TGTGCCAGCAGTTTTTTGAGACAGGGAAGCCAGCCCCAGCATTTT.

This sequence joins TRBV4-2 and TRBJ2-3; TRBD2 aligns across 8 bases. CDR1 and CDR2 from the germline V gene are LGHNA and YNFKEQ. With 0 bases clipped from V and 1 base from J, the junction kept 6 bases outside the gene matches. The CDR3 runs to 17 residues. The CDR3 spells CASSQEVSGGRTDTQYF. In DNA, the CDR3 is TGTGCCAGCAGCCAAGAGGTAAGCGGGGGCCGCACAGATACGCAGTATTTT.

Details on this clone: Other DNA sequences in this sample translate to the same CDR3. The rearrangement uses TRBV19 and TRBJ2-7, with 8 bases identical to TRBD1. This CDR3 spans 14 amino acids. With V trimmed by 2 bases and J by 7 bases, 7 bases remained unmatched. Germline values: CDR1 LNHDA, CDR2 SQIVND (reference sequence). The CDR3 sequence: CASSIQGAEEEQYF. CDR3 coding DNA: TGTGCCAGTAGTATACAGGGGGCTGAGGAGGAGCAGTACTTC.

This clone occurred a few times. V gene TRBV6-6 combines with J gene TRBJ1-6; D remains ambiguous. The CDR3 contains 12 residues. V dropped 2 bases and J dropped 7 bases, with 3 bases sitting between them. Germline lookup yields CDR1 MNHNY and CDR2 SVGAGI (reference sequence). The CDR3 spells CASSYVNSPLHF. Here the CDR3 DNA reads TGTGCCAGCAGTTACGTAAATTCACCCCTCCACTTT.

This rearrangement joins TRBV18 to TRBJ1-6; TRBD1 aligns across 8 bases. The germline CDR1 and CDR2 sequences are KGHSH and LQKENI. V shed 5 bases and J 0 bases; nucleotides not matched to a gene: 9. This CDR3 has 18 amino acids. Written as DNA, the CDR3 is TGTGCCAGCTCAGCCAGGGACAGGCGGAGCTCCTATAATTCACCCCTCCACTTT. This encodes CASSARDRRSSYNSPLHF.

As concerns this clone: At the DNA level, this CDR3 is encoded by other sequences in the same sample as well. The V and J genes are TRBV5-4 and TRBJ2-3; TRBD2 agrees at 9 bases. V lost 7 bases and J lost 5; bases outside the gene matches: 8. Germline V gene lookup returns CDR1 SGHNT and CDR2 YYREEE (reference sequence). The CDR3 contains 14 residues. In DNA, the CDR3 is TGTGCCAGCGGGCAGCGGGGGGCTGGAGATACGCAGTATTTT. Translated, it gives CASGQRGAGDTQYF.

This chain connects TRBV5-6 to TRBJ2-5; D remains ambiguous. CDR3 length: 13 amino acids. V shed 0 bases and J shed 6 bases, with 9 bases lying between them. The germline gives CDR1 SGHDT, CDR2 YYEEEE. The chain's CDR3 is CASSLDSYQTQYF. Here the CDR3 DNA reads TGTGCCAGCAGCTTGGACAGTTATCAGACCCAGTACTTC.

There are a few counts of this clone. This CDR3 reads CASSLDSSTDTQYF. The CDR3 DNA reads as TGCGCCAGCAGCTTGGACAGTAGCACAGATACGCAGTATTTT. V gene TRBV5-1 combines with J gene TRBJ2-3; D remains ambiguous. Trimming stripped 0 bases from V and 0 bases from J, with 5 bases between. CDR1 and CDR2 (germline): SGHRS, YFSETQ. This CDR3 is 14 amino acids long.

This rearrangement joins TRBV2 to TRBJ1-1; 8 bases fit TRBD1. The CDR3 runs to 13 residues. The V gene's germline CDR1 is SNHLY and CDR2 FYNNEI. After removal of 7 bases from V and 3 bases from J, the junction contained 4 bases not matched to a gene. CDR3: CASIQDRDTEAFF. The CDR3 bases are TGTGCCAGCATTCAGGACAGGGACACTGAAGCTTTCTTT.

The V call is TRBV6-5, the J call TRBJ2-3; possible D gene TRBD2, 5 bases. The CDR3 consists of 14 residues. CDR1 is MNHEY and CDR2 is SVGAGI in the germline V gene. With 8 bases removed from V and 2 bases from J, the gap between germline ends came to 14 bases. The CDR3 nucleotides read TGTGCCAGCGCTAGCAGCTATAACACAGATACGCAGTATTTT. Its protein is CASASSYNTDTQYF.

CDR3 in amino acids: CASSLGGGSSYEQYF. CDR3 DNA: TGTGCCAGCAGCTTAGGTGGCGGGAGCTCCTACGAGCAGTACTTC. The chain couples TRBV11-2 to TRBJ2-7; 7 nucleotides agree with TRBD2. Germline V lookup: CDR1 SGHAT, CDR2 FQNNGV. This CDR3 has 15 residues. Losses at the gene ends were 1 base for V and 0 bases for J; bases not matched to a gene: 3.

The chain combines TRBV30 with TRBJ1-1; TRBD1 matches at 7 bases. CDR1 GTSNPN and CDR2 SVGIG come from the germline V gene (reference sequence). The CDR3 length is 13 residues. The V and J ends lost 4 bases and 2 bases, in that order; junction bases with no gene match: 4. The CDR3 protein is CAWTGQSNTEAFF. CDR3 DNA: TGTGCCTGGACGGGACAGAGCAACACTGAAGCTTTCTTT. Based on the CDR3 plus reference TRBV30 and TRBJ1-1, the full variable domain is SQTIHQWPATLVQPVGSPLSLECTVEGTSNPNLYWYRQAAGRGLQLLFYSVGIGQISSEVPQNLSASRPQDRQFILSSKKLLLSDSGFYLCAWTGQSNTEAFFGQGTRLTVV.

The chain uses TRBV19 and TRBJ1-5, with a weak D call TRBD1 (5 bases). Germline loops: CDR1 LNHDA, CDR2 SQIVND (reference sequence). This CDR3 contains 14 residues. V was shortened by 7 bases and J by 3 bases, with 13 bases between the two germline ends. Here the CDR3 reads CASTDGGNNQPQHF. CDR3 sequence (DNA): TGTGCCAGTACCGATGGGGGGAACAATCAGCCCCAGCATTTT.

The V gene is TRBV7-8, the J gene TRBJ1-6; D not resolved. The CDR3 has 17 residues. Germline lookup yields CDR1 SGHVS and CDR2 FQNEAQ. Trimming left V 1 base short and J 6 bases short, with 16 bases between. The CDR3 is CASSLVGPGASNSPLHF. In DNA form, the CDR3 reads TGTGCCAGCAGCTTAGTAGGTCCAGGCGCGAGTAATTCACCCCTCCACTTT.

This clone has just a few counts. V is TRBV30 and J is TRBJ1-4, with a weak D call TRBD1 (5 bases). V was shortened by 0 bases and J by 10 bases, with 15 bases between the two germline ends. CDR3 length: 14 amino acids. Germline values: CDR1 GTSNPN, CDR2 SVGIG (reference sequence). CDR3 sequence: CAWSVGQGPGKLFF. DNA of the CDR3: TGTGCCTGGAGTGTTGGTCAGGGTCCAGGAAAACTGTTTTTT. The full variable domain, its missing parts supplied by reference TRBV30 and TRBJ1-4, is SQTIHQWPATLVQPVGSPLSLECTVEGTSNPNLYWYRQAAGRGLQLLFYSVGIGQISSEVPQNLSASRPQDRQFILSSKKLLLSDSGFYLCAWSVGQGPGKLFFGSGTQLSVL.

The chain joins TRBV29-1 to TRBJ2-1; 8 positions match TRBD2. Losses at the gene ends were 3 bases for V and 2 bases for J; bases not matched to a gene: 15. This CDR3 is 18 amino acids long. From germline, CDR1 is SQVTM and CDR2 ANQGSEA. CDR3 in DNA: TGCAGCGTTGAGAAGGGGAGTCTCGCGGGGGGAGCCTACAATGAGCAGTTCTTC. Translated, it gives CSVEKGSLAGGAYNEQFF.

The chain combines TRBV12-5 with TRBJ2-3; TRBD1 might be the D (6 bases). The V gene's germline CDR1 is LGHNT and CDR2 FRNRAP. The ends were cut back, 2 bases at V and 1 base at J, with 16 bases in the middle. This CDR3 is 17 amino acids long. The CDR3 DNA reads as TGTGCTAGTGGTTTGTTTTCCACAGGGTTAGGCACAGATACGCAGTATTTT. Its translation is CASGLFSTGLGTDTQYF.

This clone appeared a single time. The rearrangement uses TRBV7-9 and TRBJ1-2; TRBD1 aligns across 8 bases. The V gene's germline CDR1 is SEHNR and CDR2 FQNEAQ (reference sequence). The J segment lost 7 bases and the V segment lost 4 bases, leaving 5 bases of the junction unmatched. The CDR3 runs 13 residues. CDR3 sequence: CASSSVTGAGYTF. DNA of the CDR3: TGTGCCAGCAGCTCAGTGACAGGGGCTGGCTACACCTTC.

This clone was seen a few times. This sequence joins TRBV5-6 and TRBJ1-5; no firm D call. Germline CDR1 is SGHDT and CDR2 is YYEEEE. With 0 bases removed from V and 5 bases from J, the gap between germline ends came to 12 bases. CDR3 size: 15 residues. Here the CDR3 DNA reads TGTGCCAGCAGCTTGGTCAGTCAGGAGGATCAGCCCCAGCATTTT. It translates to CASSLVSQEDQPQHF.

This chain uses TRBV19 with TRBJ2-3; TRBD2 matches 8 bases. The V segment lost 7 bases and the J segment 2 bases; nucleotides outside the gene matches: 8. CDR1 LNHDA and CDR2 SQIVND come from the germline V gene (reference sequence). This CDR3 contains 15 residues. CDR3 region: CASNRGSGDTDTQYF. CDR3 sequence (DNA): TGTGCCAGTAATCGGGGTAGCGGGGACACAGATACGCAGTATTTT.

DNA for the CDR3: TGTGCCAGCAGCTTAAGACTAGGGAGCACCGGGGAGCTGTTTTTT. The encoded protein is CASSLRLGSTGELFF. V and J are TRBV11-2 and TRBJ2-2; D is perhaps TRBD2 (6 bases). The V and J ends lost 2 bases and 4 bases respectively, with 11 bases between them. Germline V gene data show CDR1 as SGHAT and CDR2 as FQNNGV. This CDR3 region has 15 residues.

This chain uses TRBV5-6 with TRBJ2-5; 11 bases align to TRBD2. In germline, CDR1 is SGHDT, CDR2 YYEEEE. CDR3 length equals 15 residues. J was trimmed by 4 bases and V by 2 bases; bases with no gene match: 4. CDR3 coding DNA: TGTGCCAGCAGCTTCGATAGCGGGGGGGTAGAGACCCAGTACTTC. It is translated as CASSFDSGGVETQYF.

The J gene is TRBJ2-3, the V gene TRBV9; D possibly corresponds to TRBD1 (6 bases). There are 13 residues in the CDR3. Germline lookup yields CDR1 SGDLS and CDR2 YYNGEE. V lost 4 bases to trimming and J lost 1 base, with 7 bases between them. The CDR3 bases are TGTGCCAGCAGCAGACAGGGCACAGATACGCAGTATTTT. This encodes CASSRQGTDTQYF.

The chain combines TRBV11-1 with TRBJ1-1; perhaps TRBD1 as D (5 bases). The germline V and J ends were trimmed by 0 bases and 0 bases, with 5 bases remaining between them. Germline V lookup: CDR1 SGHAT, CDR2 FQDESV (reference sequence). The length of the CDR3 is 14 residues. The CDR3 spells CASSLAGLNTEAFF. For the CDR3, the DNA is TGTGCCAGCAGCTTAGCGGGGCTGAACACTGAAGCTTTCTTT.